This T cell receptor beta chain is drawn from a study of graft-versus-host responses after intestinal transplantation. TCRdb keeps only in-frame clones here, not all; method: immunoSEQ multiplex PCR. This table holds about 18,000 clones, roughly 82% found once. This clone was seen a handful of times. This CDR3 region has 13 residues. Losses at the gene ends were 5 bases for V and 6 bases for J; bases not matched to a gene: 6. The germline V gene encodes CDR1 SNHLY and CDR2 FYNNEI. Processed graft tissue released its intraepithelial and lamina propria lymphocytes. The input for sequencing was ileum tissue, taken 17 days after transplant. The chain carries TRBV2 and TRBJ1-1; 7 nucleotides agree with TRBD1. This receptor was obtained from a human patient who received an intestinal transplant, so some T cells may come from the graft donor. The CDR3 coding sequence is TGTGCCAGCAGTCTAGACAGGGTCCCTGAAGCTTTCTTT. Protein: CASSLDRVPEAFF.